This note documents a single T cell receptor beta chain sequence. Antigen specificity is unknown. The donors formed part of the 120-subject validation cohort, distinct from the roughly 730-subject first cohort. Some clones are missing from TCRdb's copy, which holds only in-frame ones; the method was immunoSEQ multiplex PCR. This table holds roughly 250,000 clones, around 88% found once. CDR1 and CDR2 (germline): SNHLY, FYNNEI. After removal of 6 bases from V and 7 bases from J, the junction contained 10 bases not matched to a gene. The CDR3 is made up of 15 amino acids. This entry belongs to a study of cytomegalovirus exposure and HLA in healthy donors. Overall study results and limits: The study recorded 160 or so TCR beta chains that were cytomegalovirus-associated. Despite most TCR sequences being rare, some public TCRs occurred in many donors.

The chain couples TRBV2 to TRBJ1-5; 9 bases map to TRBD1. The TCR originated in a young woman in good health and CMV-seropositive. Specimen: PBMCs. CDR3 residues: CASSGDRASYQPQHF. For the CDR3, the DNA is TGTGCCAGCAGCGGGGACAGGGCGAGTTACCAGCCCCAGCATTTT.